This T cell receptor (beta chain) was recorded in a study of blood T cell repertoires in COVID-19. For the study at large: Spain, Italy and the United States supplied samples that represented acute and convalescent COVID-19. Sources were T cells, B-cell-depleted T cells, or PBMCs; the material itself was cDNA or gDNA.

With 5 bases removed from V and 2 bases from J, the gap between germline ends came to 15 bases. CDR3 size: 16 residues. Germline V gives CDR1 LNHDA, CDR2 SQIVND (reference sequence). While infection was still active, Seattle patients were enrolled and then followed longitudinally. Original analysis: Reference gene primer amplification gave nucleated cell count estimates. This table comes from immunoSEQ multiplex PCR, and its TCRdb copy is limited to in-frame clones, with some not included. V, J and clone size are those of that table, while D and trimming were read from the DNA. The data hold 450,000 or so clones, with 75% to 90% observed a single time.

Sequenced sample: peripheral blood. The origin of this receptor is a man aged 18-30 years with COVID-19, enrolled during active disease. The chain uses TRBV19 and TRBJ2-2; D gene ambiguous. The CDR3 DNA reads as TGTGCCAGTAGTGGCTATGAGGCCTCAAACACCGGGGAGCTGTTTTTT. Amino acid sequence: CASSGYEASNTGELFF. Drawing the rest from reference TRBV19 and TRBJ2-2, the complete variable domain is DGGITQSPKYLFRKEGQNVTLSCEQNLNHDAMYWYRQDPGQGLRLIYYSQIVNDFQKGDIAEGYSVSREKKESFPLTVTSAQKNPTAFYLCASSGYEASNTGELFFGEGSRLTVL.